This entry features one TCR beta chain sequence. Its antigen is undetermined. The data derive from a study of T-cell memory formation after mild COVID-19. Whole-study findings and limits: Nothing confirmed that second-wave clones peaking on day 37 were specific for SARS-CoV-2. Later expanders leaned toward CD4+, whereas clones contracting from day 15 to 85 were balanced CD4/CD8. CM and EM subsets held most contracting CD4+ clones; EMRA held CD8+ ones.

Germline CDR1 SEHNR, CDR2 FQNEAQ (reference sequence). V lost 4 bases and J lost 0, with 10 bases in between. The CDR3 spans 14 residues. Constant-segment primers were used for 5'RACE, and the resulting TCR alpha and TCR beta cDNA libraries carried sample barcodes and UMIs. MiXCR, run by TCRdb on the 5' RACE reads, gives a single entry per CDR3 protein. This sample yields just over 200,000 distinct CDR3 sequences, of which over 9% are seen a single time; approximately 3.3% belongs to the top ten. The sequencing input was PBMCs or a T cell subset sorted from them (not recorded which). The clonotype comes from a man between 18 and 29 years old who had mild COVID-19 (a few samples of this study predate the infection). Cell type and time point are not known. V is TRBV7-9 and J is TRBJ2-7, with D tentatively TRBD1 (5 bases). The CDR3 spells CASSSLQGSYEQYF. The CDR3 DNA reads as TGTGCCAGCAGCTCACTGCAGGGCTCCTACGAGCAGTACTTC.